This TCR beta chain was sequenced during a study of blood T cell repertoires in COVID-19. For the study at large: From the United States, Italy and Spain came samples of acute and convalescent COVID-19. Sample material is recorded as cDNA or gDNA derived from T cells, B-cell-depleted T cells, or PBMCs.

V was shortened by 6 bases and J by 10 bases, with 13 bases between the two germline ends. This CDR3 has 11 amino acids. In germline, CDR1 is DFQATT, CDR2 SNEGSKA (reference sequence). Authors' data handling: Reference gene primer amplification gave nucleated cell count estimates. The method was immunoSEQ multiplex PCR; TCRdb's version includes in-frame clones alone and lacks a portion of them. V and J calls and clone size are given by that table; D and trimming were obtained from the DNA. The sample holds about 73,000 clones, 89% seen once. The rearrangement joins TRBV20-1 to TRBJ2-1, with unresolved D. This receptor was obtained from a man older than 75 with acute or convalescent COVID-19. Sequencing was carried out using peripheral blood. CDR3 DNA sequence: TGCAGTGCCCTGGATGTGAGGGAGCAGTTCTTC. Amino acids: CSALDVREQFF.